Listed below are T cell receptor beta chains from one sample, sequenced in a study of shared clonotypes between healthy human individuals. Profiling relied on immunoSEQ multiplex PCR, and the TCRdb table lists in-frame clones only, not all of them. The sample shows 2 million to 2.5 million clones, over 90% of them seen only once. Sequenced sample: naive CD4+ T cells from PBMCs. The receptors stem from a man between 18 and 29 years old in good health. Some clones in this sample may be carry-over from other donors' samples. Each CDR3 is given with its conserved first and last residue. D genes are given only for firm matches. Clone sizes are given selectively: once, few, many, or a class where the clone is expanded.

TRBJ2-1,TRBD1,-,17,TRBV15,CATSRGQGDSSYNEQFF,TGTGCCACCAGCAGAGGGCAGGGGGACAGTTCCTACAATGAGCAGTTCTTC
TRBJ1-5,TRBD1,-,13,TRBV5-5,CASSLEGAQPQHF,TGTGCCAGCAGCTTGGAGGGGGCTCAGCCCCAGCATTTT
TRBJ1-4,TRBD1,-,16,TRBV5-1,CASSADRGFSNEKLFF,TGCGCCAGCAGCGCGGACAGGGGGTTTTCTAATGAAAAACTGTTTTTT
TRBJ1-1,-,few,12,TRBV28,CASSPRGTEAFF,TGTGCCAGCAGTCCAAGGGGAACGGAAGCTTTCTTT
TRBJ2-7,-,-,18,TRBV27,CASSLLGGVGWPTYEQYF,TGTGCCAGCAGTCTCCTGGGGGGTGTCGGATGGCCGACCTACGAGCAGTACTTC
TRBJ2-2,TRBD2,-,15,TRBV5-1,CASSAGLAETGELFF,TGCGCCAGCAGCGCCGGACTAGCAGAGACCGGGGAGCTGTTTTTT
TRBJ1-4,-,once,16,TRBV18,CASSPSGLGAVEKLFF,TGTGCCAGCTCACCATCAGGTTTGGGGGCCGTTGAAAAACTGTTTTTT
TRBJ1-1,-,once,15,TRBV19,CASSGRPRENTEAFF,TGTGCCAGTAGTGGGCGTCCAAGAGAGAACACTGAAGCTTTCTTT
TRBJ1-5,-,-,14,TRBV19,CASSLYQGNQPQHF,TGTGCCAGTAGCCTATACCAGGGCAATCAGCCCCAGCATTTT
TRBJ2-2,-,-,15,TRBV18,CASSPQGLSTGELFF,TGTGCCAGCTCACCCCAAGGACTTTCCACCGGGGAGCTGTTTTTT
TRBJ2-7,-,-,13,TRBV2,CASGGDSPYEQYF,TGTGCCAGCGGGGGGGACAGCCCCTACGAGCAGTACTTC
TRBJ1-6,TRBD1,-,14,TRBV29-1,CSVRLTGDASPLHF,TGCAGCGTCCGACTGACAGGGGACGCTTCACCCCTCCACTTT
TRBJ1-1,TRBD1,-,16,TRBV10-3,CAISDQQGALNTEAFF,TGTGCCATCAGTGACCAACAGGGGGCTTTGAACACTGAAGCTTTCTTT
TRBJ1-4,TRBD1,-,19,TRBV23-1,CASTGRVRGIQGATEKLFF,TGCGCCAGCACCGGGCGGGTGCGAGGAATACAGGGGGCGACTGAAAAACTGTTTTTT
TRBJ1-2,TRBD1,-,17,TRBV4-1,CASSQVAQGQGYDGYTF,TGCGCCAGCAGCCAAGTCGCCCAGGGACAGGGGTATGATGGCTACACCTTC
TRBJ1-3,TRBD1,-,17,TRBV23-1,CASSHPGTDTSGNTIYF,TGCGCCAGCAGTCATCCCGGGACAGACACGTCTGGAAACACCATATATTTT